These 25 T cell receptor beta chains share one sample of origin, sequenced in a study of blood T cells in healthy people across ages. It was with a sample-barcoded 5' primer and a J-beta primer mix that a second PCR of roughly 7 to 11 cycles was run. Using its own MiXCR run on the 5' RACE reads, TCRdb lists one record per CDR3 protein. The sample holds some 550,000 distinct CDR3 sequences, roughly 43% seen once. Sequencing input: blood. These receptor sequences come from a man older than 75 in good health.

This clonotype was counted at least ten times. The genes are TRBV6-6 and TRBJ2-7; the match to TRBD1 covers 7 bases. CDR3 length: 14 amino acids. The germline V gene encodes CDR1 MNHNY and CDR2 SVGAGI (reference sequence). With 6 bases clipped from V and 4 bases from J, the junction kept 9 bases outside the gene matches. The CDR3: CASSRDRDIYEQYF. The CDR3 DNA reads TGTGCCAGCAGCCGTGACAGGGACATTTACGAGCAGTACTTC.

The J gene is TRBJ1-5, the V gene TRBV7-2; 7 nucleotides align to TRBD1. The CDR3 has 14 amino acids. V was clipped by 2 bases and J by 5 bases; unmatched bases: 3. The germline V gene encodes CDR1 SGHTA and CDR2 FQGNSA. The CDR3 loop is CASSLQGDDQPQHF. The CDR3 DNA sequence: TGTGCCAGCAGCTTACAGGGGGACGATCAGCCCCAGCATTTT. The entire variable domain, with the rest obtained from reference TRBV7-2 and TRBJ1-5, is as follows: GAGVSQSPSNKVTEKGKDVELRCDPISGHTALYWYRQSLGQGLEFLIYFQGNSAPDKSGLPSDRFSAERTGGSVSTLTIQRTQQEDSAVYLCASSLQGDDQPQHFGDGTRLSIL.

This chain links TRBV20-1 with TRBJ1-1, with D possibly being TRBD1 (6 bases). Looked up from germline, CDR1 is DFQATT and CDR2 is SNEGSKA (reference sequence). The V end lost 0 bases, the J end lost 5 bases, and 16 bases lay between the germline ends. The CDR3 contains 15 residues. The CDR3 DNA reads TGCAGTGCTAGAGATGGGGGCCGGGGGGGAACTGAAGCTTTCTTT. This encodes CSARDGGRGGTEAFF.

This clonotype came up a few times. This chain links TRBV15 with TRBJ1-2; no definite D call. The CDR3 length is 13 residues. The ends were cut back, 0 bases at V and 7 bases at J, with 9 bases in the middle. CDR1 and CDR2 (germline): LNHNV, YYDKDF (reference sequence). CDR3 DNA: TGTGCCACCAGCAGAGATTCGATTTCTGGCTACACCTTC. Protein: CATSRDSISGYTF.

The V gene is TRBV12-3 or TRBV12-4, the J gene TRBJ1-5; D is uncertain. The CDR3 sequence is 13 residues long. The V end lost 6 bases, the J end lost 5 bases, and 11 bases lay between the germline ends. The CDR3 bases are TGTGCCAGCAGCCGCAACAAGGATCAGCCCCAGCATTTT. Protein: CASSRNKDQPQHF.

This CDR3 is CASSYDRDRYEQYF. In nucleotides, the CDR3 is TGTGCCAGCAGTTACGACAGGGACCGCTACGAGCAGTACTTC. The chain couples TRBV27 to TRBJ2-7; TRBD1 matches 7 bases. CDR3 size: 14 residues. Germline V gene data show CDR1 as MNHEY and CDR2 as SMNVEV (reference sequence). Trimming at V came to 4 bases and at J to 3 bases, leaving 6 bases not matched to a gene.

This clonotype appeared a single time. The rearrangement joins TRBV7-9 to TRBJ1-6; D gene unclear. Germline loops: CDR1 SEHNR, CDR2 FQNEAQ (reference sequence). The V gene lost 5 bases and the J gene lost 0 bases, with 11 bases spanning the gap. This CDR3 region has 16 residues. The CDR3 reads CASSPSGISYNSPLHF. DNA of the CDR3: TGTGCCAGCAGCCCGAGCGGGATCTCCTATAATTCACCCCTCCACTTT.

This clonotype was seen more than once but under ten times. The rearrangement uses TRBV4-2 and TRBJ1-6; D is undetermined. Between the trimmed V and J ends, which lost 10 bases and 7 bases, there was a span of 5 bases. Germline CDR1 is LGHNA and CDR2 is YNFKEQ. The CDR3 runs to 10 residues. DNA for the CDR3: TGTGCCAACCTAAATTCACCCCTCCACTTT. Residues: CANLNSPLHF.

The V gene is TRBV21-1, the J gene TRBJ2-7; the table's TRBD2 call for D was not verified on the DNA. TRBV21-1 is marked as a pseudogene. The length of the CDR3 is 10 residues. CDR3 DNA sequence: TGTGCCGGATCTGAGCGGGGGGGGTACTTC. Protein sequence: CAGSERGGYF.

The chain carries TRBV4-3 and TRBJ2-1; D not resolved. V lost 0 bases to trimming and J lost 0 bases, with 9 bases between them. This CDR3 region has 16 residues. Germline V gene data show CDR1 as LGHNA and CDR2 as YSLEER. CDR3 in amino acids: CASSQDYVDSYNEQFF. The CDR3 bases are TGCGCCAGCAGCCAAGATTACGTGGACTCCTACAATGAGCAGTTCTTC.

The gene calls are TRBV10-3 and TRBJ2-4; TRBD1 agrees at 7 bases. Germline CDR1 ENHRY, CDR2 SYGVKD. The CDR3 has 15 residues. Trimming removed 8 bases from V and 0 bases from J; junction bases left unmatched: 7. CDR3 DNA: TGTGCCATCGCCCCGGGACAGCTAGCCAAAAACATTCAGTACTTC. Translation: CAIAPGQLAKNIQYF.

About this clonotype: The germline gene is not matched at one end of the junction; a read error may be the cause. J is TRBJ1-5 and V is TRBV4-1; TRBD1 aligns across 7 bases. The CDR3 sequence is 15 residues long. Germline V gene lookup returns CDR1 MGHRA and CDR2 YSYEKL. CDR3 DNA: TGCGCCAGCGGCCAAGGGGGCGGCGGCAATCAGCCCCAGCATTTT. This encodes CASGQGGGGNQPQHF.

The chain has TRBV6-2 or TRBV6-3 and TRBJ2-5, with TRBD2 matching 7 bases. The V gene's germline CDR1 is MNHEY and CDR2 SVGEGT. The CDR3 length is 14 residues. The J segment lost 2 bases and the V segment lost 6 bases, leaving 6 bases of the junction unmatched. DNA of the CDR3: TGTGCCAGCAGAGAACCGGGACTACAAGAGACCCAGTACTTC. It specifies CASREPGLQETQYF.

Only a few counts were recorded for this clonotype. In nucleotides, the CDR3 is TGTGCCAGCAGTTACAATGAGGGGCCCCAGCATTTT. Encoded protein: CASSYNEGPQHF. V is TRBV6-6 and J is TRBJ1-5; D is unresolved. V lost 2 bases to trimming and J lost 9 bases, with 8 bases between them. The germline gives CDR1 MNHNY, CDR2 SVGAGI (reference sequence). The length of the CDR3 is 12 residues.

The chain recombines TRBV5-1 with TRBJ2-1, with a weak D call TRBD1 (5 bases). This CDR3 is built from 13 residues. The germline V and J ends were trimmed by 1 base and 9 bases, with 11 bases remaining between them. CDR1 SGHRS and CDR2 YFSETQ come from the germline V gene. The CDR3 coding sequence is TGCGCCAGCAGCTTGCTCAGGGAAGTTGAGCAGTTCTTC. The encoded protein is CASSLLREVEQFF. Full variable domain (outside the CDR3, taken from reference TRBV5-1 and TRBJ2-1): KAGVTQTPRYLIKTRGQQVTLSCSPISGHRSVSWYQQTPGQGLQFLFEYFSETQRNKGNFPGRFSGRQFSNSRSEMNVSTLELGDSALYLCASSLLREVEQFFGPGTRLTVL.

This clonotype came up once. This sequence joins TRBV5-1 and TRBJ2-3; TRBD2 agrees at 13 bases. Germline values: CDR1 SGHRS, CDR2 YFSETQ. The V gene end was trimmed by 5 bases and the J gene end by 2 bases; junction bases not matched to a gene: 5. The CDR3 consists of 16 residues. The DNA of the CDR3 is TGCGCCAGCAGAATCGGGACTAGCGGGGCCACAGATACGCAGTATTTT. It is translated as CASRIGTSGATDTQYF.

Ten or more counts support this clonotype. The chain links TRBV6-5 to TRBJ2-1; possibly TRBD2 for D (6 bases). CDR3 length: 14 residues. Trimming cost V 4 bases and J 11 bases, with 18 bases left between them. The germline CDR1 and CDR2 sequences are MNHEY and SVGAGI. The CDR3 loop reads CASSSNGLSAKQFF. In DNA form, the CDR3 reads TGTGCCAGCAGTTCCAACGGACTATCAGCGAAGCAGTTCTTC.

Ten or more counts support this clonotype. The chain carries TRBV4-3 and TRBJ2-2; weak D call: TRBD2 (5 bases). V was trimmed by 0 bases and J by 0 bases, leaving 8 bases between them. Germline V gives CDR1 LGHNA, CDR2 YSLEER. CDR3 length equals 16 residues. The CDR3 nucleotides read TGCGCCAGCAGCCAAGACGTGGGAGCGAACACCGGGGAGCTGTTTTTT. Protein sequence: CASSQDVGANTGELFF.

This clonotype was seen a handful of times. The chain is built from TRBV7-2 and TRBJ2-1; D gene unclear. This CDR3 is 16 amino acids long. V gave up 2 bases and J gave up 1 base, with 12 bases separating them. The germline gives CDR1 SGHTA, CDR2 FQGNSA. CDR3 sequence (DNA): TGTGCCAGCAGCTTATTTCAAAGCGTGTCCTACAATGAGCAGTTCTTC. Amino acids: CASSLFQSVSYNEQFF.

V usage is TRBV6-1 and J usage is TRBJ2-5, with D perhaps assigned TRBD1 or TRBD2 (5 bases each). The closer fit of TRBJ2-7 to the DNA end suggests the J call may be wrong. Germline V lookup: CDR1 MNHNS, CDR2 SASEGT. This CDR3 has 18 residues. The CDR3 protein is CASSEALPQWGLGHEQYF. In nucleotides, the CDR3 is TGTGCCAGCAGTGAAGCGCTTCCCCAATGGGGGTTGGGTCACGAGCAGTACTTC.

The chain combines TRBV15 with TRBJ2-1; D is ambiguous. The CDR3 runs to 11 residues. Between the trimmed V and J ends, which lost 2 bases and 8 bases, there was a span of 4 bases. CDR1 and CDR2 (germline): LNHNV, YYDKDF (reference sequence). CDR3 in DNA: TGTGCCACCAGCAGAAGGCATGAGCAGTTCTTC. Protein product: CATSRRHEQFF.

The gene calls are TRBV29-1 and TRBJ1-1, with 7 nucleotides matching TRBD1. The CDR3 totals 14 residues. Trimming at V came to 4 bases and at J to 0 bases, leaving 5 bases not matched to a gene. Germline assignment: CDR1 SQVTM and CDR2 ANQGSEA. The CDR3 DNA sequence: TGCAGCGTTGCCGGGACAGCCATGAACACTGAAGCTTTCTTT. Protein product: CSVAGTAMNTEAFF.

This clonotype was detected only once. This chain links TRBV11-2 with TRBJ2-7; D unclear. From germline, CDR1 is SGHAT and CDR2 FQNNGV. CDR3 length: 11 amino acids. V lost 1 base and J 6 bases, leaving 4 bases between the germline ends. CDR3 region: CASSLAVEQYF. In DNA, the CDR3 is TGTGCCAGCAGCTTAGCCGTCGAGCAGTACTTC.

The chain is built from TRBV5-1 and TRBJ2-7; D unclear. The J call may be in error: the DNA end matches TRBJ2-4 better. Germline V CDR1 and CDR2: SGHRS, YFSETQ. The CDR3 contains 14 residues. The CDR3 nucleotides read TGCGCCAGCAGCTTGGAAGGGCTGAGGAACATTCAGTACTTC. It encodes CASSLEGLRNIQYF.

For this clonotype: Germline is not matched at one junction end, which may reflect a read error. CDR3 DNA sequence: TGCGCCGGCAGCACAACAGTACAGGGGGCTGGCACTGAAGCTTTCTTT. Its protein product is CAGSTTVQGAGTEAFF. J is TRBJ1-1 and V is TRBV5-1, with TRBD1 matching over 9 bases. The germline gives CDR1 SGHRS, CDR2 YFSETQ. The CDR3 contains 16 residues. The complete variable domain, with remaining parts taken from reference TRBV5-1 and TRBJ1-1, reads KAGVTQTPRYLIKTRGQQVTLSCSPISGHRSVSWYQQTPGQGLQFLFEYFSETQRNKGNFPGRFSGRQFSNSRSEMNVSTLELGDSALYLCAGSTTVQGAGTEAFFGQGTRLTVV.